The 4 T cell receptor beta chains in this list originate from one sample, sequenced in a study of post-analysis software for immune sequencing data. Study conclusions and caveats: About five TRBV segments, including TRBV5-6, TRBV5-1 and TRBV20-1, were more frequent in patients than controls.

Incorporated into the TCR beta cDNA libraries were unique molecular identifiers, which served to reduce PCR and sequencing biases. TCRdb fed the PCR reads into MiXCR, producing one record per CDR3 protein. This sample has roughly 870,000 distinct CDR3 sequences; 53% occur once, and the top ten carry roughly 4.4%. Their antigens are not known. Specimen: blood. These receptors were obtained from a girl aged 5-17 years with multiple sclerosis.

The chain has TRBV6-2 or TRBV6-3 and TRBJ2-7; D may match TRBD1 or TRBD2 (5 bases each). The CDR3 runs to 16 residues. Trimming removed 0 bases at V and 4 bases at J, with 16 bases between. Germline CDR1 MNHEY, CDR2 SVGEGT. CDR3 amino acids: CASSYSLGPRSYEQYF. CDR3 sequence (DNA): TGTGCCAGCAGTTACTCTCTGGGACCGCGTAGTTACGAGCAGTACTTC.

This chain links TRBV29-1 with TRBJ2-7, with D perhaps matching TRBD1 (5 bases). Trimming stripped 6 bases from V and 3 bases from J, with 15 bases between. Germline values: CDR1 SQVTM, CDR2 ANQGSEA. The CDR3 totals 13 residues. CDR3 DNA: TGCAGCGTGTCCCGCCGACAGAACTACGAGCAGTACTTC. This translates into CSVSRRQNYEQYF.

The chain has TRBV7-2 and TRBJ2-5, with D unclear. Germline V lookup: CDR1 SGHTA, CDR2 FQGNSA. The germline V and J ends were trimmed by 2 bases and 1 base, with 5 bases remaining between them. This CDR3 is 13 amino acids long. The DNA for the CDR3 is TGTGCCAGCAGCTTAACGGTCCAAGAGACCCAGTACTTC. Translation gives CASSLTVQETQYF.

This clonotype appeared a few times. V and J are TRBV29-1 and TRBJ2-6, with D possibly called TRBD1 or TRBD2 (5 bases each). The CDR3 contains 16 residues. Germline CDR1 reads SQVTM; CDR2 reads ANQGSEA. Between the trimmed V and J ends, which lost 6 bases and 0 bases, there was a span of 15 bases. CDR3 DNA sequence: TGCAGCGTGGGGACGCAGCCTTTCTCTGGGGCCAACGTCCTGACTTTC. Encoded protein: CSVGTQPFSGANVLTF.